This TCR beta chain stems from a study of beta chain features in type 1 diabetes. Study-level findings and limits: Among patients, naive, central memory and Treg TCRB repertoires appeared more similar than among healthy donors. When Type 1 diabetes patients were examined, their TCRB CDR3s proved moderately but significantly shorter in all four CD4+ subsets.

Naive, central memory, regulatory and stem cell-like memory cells within the CD4+ compartment were sorted using CD45RO/CCR7/CD25/CD127/CD95/CD27. CDR1 is SGHRS and CDR2 is YFSETQ in the germline V gene. CDR3 length: 16 residues. The V and J ends lost 6 bases and 6 bases, in that order; junction bases with no gene match: 15. This clone was observed a handful of times. Its antigen is unidentified. The sequenced template was cDNA made from the entire isolated RNA. The data were produced by immunoSEQ multiplex PCR, yet TCRdb's version contains in-frame clones alone and is incomplete. The data show some 150,000 clones, under 60% seen once.

The genes are TRBV5-1 and TRBJ2-3; 8 positions agree with TRBD2. The specimen was Tregs from blood. This TCR was recovered from a man younger than 30 in good health. CDR3 DNA: TGCGCCAGCAACGTCCGGCACGGGAGGGCCGGGGATACGCAGTATTTT. Translating gives CASNVRHGRAGDTQYF.